This T cell receptor beta chain came from a study of blood T cell repertoires in COVID-19. Across the study: The cDNA or gDNA used as material had been derived from T cells, B-cell-depleted T cells, or PBMCs.

Profiled with immunoSEQ multiplex PCR; TCRdb holds only in-frame clones, not every one. The sample contains about 120,000 clones, about 85% of which appear only once. This clone has only a few counts. CDR1 is GTSNPN and CDR2 is SVGIG in the germline V gene (reference sequence). The V end was cut by 1 base, the J end by 8 bases, with 9 bases between. The CDR3 sequence is 13 residues long. V and J are TRBV30 and TRBJ1-6, with D possibly being TRBD1 (5 bases). The TCR was taken from a man at least 80 years old with active or convalescent COVID-19. The sequencing input was peripheral blood. The CDR3 DNA is TGTGCCTGGAGTGCCAGGGAAGATTCACCCCTCCACTTT. Protein: CAWSAREDSPLHF.